This T cell receptor beta chain was observed in a study of blood T cell repertoires in COVID-19. Cohorts were based on clinical histories the participants reported. Recovered status applied to Cohort 3 donors who had two consecutive negative PCRs. It also applied to those with clearance or with symptom resolution. This clone has a handful of counts. Profiled with immunoSEQ multiplex PCR; TCRdb holds only in-frame clones, not every one. The sample lists roughly 170,000 clones, about four fifths occurring once. CDR1 and CDR2 from the germline V gene are WNHNN and SYGVQD (reference sequence). This CDR3 is 12 amino acids long. The V and J ends lost 6 bases and 6 bases respectively, with 9 bases between them.

Input material: PBMCs or T cells enriched from blood (not recorded which). The chain links TRBV10-1 to TRBJ1-5, with D perhaps matching TRBD1 (5 bases). The receptor's source is a man aged 55 to 69 who had recovered from COVID-19. Written as DNA, the CDR3 is TGCGCCAGCAGCCAGGGTTGTCAGCCCCAGCATTTT. Amino acid sequence: CASSQGCQPQHF.